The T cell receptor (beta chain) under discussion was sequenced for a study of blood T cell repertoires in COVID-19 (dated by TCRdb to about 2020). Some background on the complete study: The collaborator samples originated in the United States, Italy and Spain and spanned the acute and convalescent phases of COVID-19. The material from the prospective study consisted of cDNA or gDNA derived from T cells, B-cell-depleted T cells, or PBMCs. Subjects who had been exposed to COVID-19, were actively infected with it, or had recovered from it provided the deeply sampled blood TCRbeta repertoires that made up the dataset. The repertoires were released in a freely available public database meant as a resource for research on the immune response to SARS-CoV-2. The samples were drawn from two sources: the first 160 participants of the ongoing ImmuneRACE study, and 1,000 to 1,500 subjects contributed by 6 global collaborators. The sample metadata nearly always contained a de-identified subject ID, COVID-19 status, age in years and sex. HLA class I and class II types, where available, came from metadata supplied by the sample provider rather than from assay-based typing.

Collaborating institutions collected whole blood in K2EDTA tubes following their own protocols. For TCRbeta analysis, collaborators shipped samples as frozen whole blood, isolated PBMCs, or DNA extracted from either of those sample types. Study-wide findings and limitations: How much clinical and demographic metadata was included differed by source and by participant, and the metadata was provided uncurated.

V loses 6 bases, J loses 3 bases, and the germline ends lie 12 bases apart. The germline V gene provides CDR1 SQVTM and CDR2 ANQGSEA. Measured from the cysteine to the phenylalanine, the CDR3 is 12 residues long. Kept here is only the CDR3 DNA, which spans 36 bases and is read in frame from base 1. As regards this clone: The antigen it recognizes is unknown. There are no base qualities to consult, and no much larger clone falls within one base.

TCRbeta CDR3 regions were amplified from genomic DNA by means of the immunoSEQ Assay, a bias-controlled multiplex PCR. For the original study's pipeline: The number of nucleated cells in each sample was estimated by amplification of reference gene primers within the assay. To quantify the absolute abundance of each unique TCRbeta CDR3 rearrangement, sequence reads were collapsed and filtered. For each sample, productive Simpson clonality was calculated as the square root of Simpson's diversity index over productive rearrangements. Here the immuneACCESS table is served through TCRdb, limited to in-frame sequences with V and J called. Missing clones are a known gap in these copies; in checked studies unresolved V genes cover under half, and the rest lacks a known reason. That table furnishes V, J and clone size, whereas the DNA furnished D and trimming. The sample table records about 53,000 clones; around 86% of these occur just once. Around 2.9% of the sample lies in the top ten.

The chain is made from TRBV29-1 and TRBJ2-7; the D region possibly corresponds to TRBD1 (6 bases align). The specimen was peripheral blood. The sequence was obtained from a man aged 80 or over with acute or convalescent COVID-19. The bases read TGCAGCGTCACAGGGAAGAACTACGAGCAGTACTTC. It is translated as CSVTGKNYEQYF.